What follows are 20 T cell receptor beta chains derived from one specimen sequenced in a study of OX40 agonist ivuxolimab in advanced cancers. Data came from immunoSEQ multiplex PCR; TCRdb stores just in-frame clones and leaves some out. The table shows tens of thousands of clones, with 88% occurring only once. The sample in question was CD4+ or CD8+ T cells sorted from blood, obtained in a trial of the OX40 agonist ivuxolimab. These receptors were collected from an adult with an advanced solid tumor such as melanoma, head and neck, liver or kidney cancer.

V gene TRBV19 combines with J gene TRBJ1-2; D gene unclear. Germline V gene data show CDR1 as LNHDA and CDR2 as SQIVND (reference sequence). The CDR3 is 13 amino acids. Trimming cost V 8 bases and J 1 base, with 11 bases left between them. The CDR3 nucleotides read TGTGCCAGTTCTCCCGGGAGTAACTATGGCTACACCTTC. Its translation: CASSPGSNYGYTF.

The chain carries TRBV18 and TRBJ2-1, with D perhaps given as TRBD1 or TRBD2 (6 bases each). Trimming took off 3 bases at V and 6 bases at J, with 15 bases between the two ends. The CDR3 totals 15 residues. Germline V CDR1 and CDR2: KGHSH, LQKENI. CDR3 sequence reads: CASSPIGGFGNEQFF. The CDR3 region has the DNA TGTGCCAGCTCACCCATAGGGGGGTTCGGCAATGAGCAGTTCTTC.

The V gene is TRBV9, the J gene TRBJ2-3; 9 bases agree with TRBD2. Losses at the gene ends were 0 bases for V and 4 bases for J; bases not matched to a gene: 9. Germline loops: CDR1 SGDLS, CDR2 YYNGEE. The length of the CDR3 is 17 residues. CDR3 sequence: CASSVDPGTSSADTQYF. CDR3 DNA sequence: TGTGCCAGCAGCGTAGACCCCGGGACTAGCTCGGCAGATACGCAGTATTTT.

This chain links TRBV7-2 with TRBJ2-7; no firm D call. Germline V gives CDR1 SGHTA, CDR2 FQGNSA. The CDR3 consists of 13 residues. V lost 3 bases to trimming and J lost 0 bases, with 6 bases between them. The CDR3 loop is CASSLPGSYEQYF. In nucleotides, the CDR3 is TGTGCCAGCAGCTTGCCGGGCTCCTACGAGCAGTACTTC. The variable domain in full, with the rest retrieved from reference TRBV7-2 and TRBJ2-7, is GAGVSQSPSNKVTEKGKDVELRCDPISGHTALYWYRQSLGQGLEFLIYFQGNSAPDKSGLPSDRFSAERTGGSVSTLTIQRTQQEDSAVYLCASSLPGSYEQYFGPGTRLTVT.

The chain combines TRBV5-8 with TRBJ2-1; TRBD1 matches 9 bases. Germline assignment: CDR1 SGHTS and CDR2 YDEGEE. The CDR3 is made up of 13 amino acids. The V segment lost 6 bases and the J segment 6 bases; nucleotides outside the gene matches: 4. The CDR3 sequence is CASTDRGGNEQFF. CDR3 DNA sequence: TGTGCCAGCACGGACAGGGGTGGCAATGAGCAGTTCTTC.

The chain has TRBV19 and TRBJ1-3; D remains ambiguous. The ends were cut back, 4 bases at V and 0 bases at J, with 7 bases in the middle. This CDR3 contains 14 residues. CDR1 is LNHDA, CDR2 SQIVND, per germline (reference sequence). The CDR3 nucleotides are TGTGCCAGTAGTAAACGATTCTCTGGAAACACCATATATTTT. Its translation: CASSKRFSGNTIYF.

This clone showed up just once. Its ends do not fully match the called genes, so a read error is possible. The chain recombines TRBV13 with TRBJ2-1; TRBD1 agrees at 9 bases. The CDR3 is 14 amino acids. CDR1 PRHDT and CDR2 FYEKMQ come from the germline V gene (reference sequence). Here the CDR3 DNA reads TGTGCCAGCAGATTAGACAGGGGGGGTAATGAGCAGTTCTTC. Translating gives CASRLDRGGNEQFF.

CDR3 loop: CASSPSTPYTEAFF. CDR3 in DNA: TGTGCCAGCAGTCCCTCGACACCATACACTGAAGCTTTCTTT. The J gene is TRBJ1-1, the V gene TRBV6-5; no firm D call. The V gene's germline CDR1 is MNHEY and CDR2 SVGAGI. The CDR3 spans 14 residues. V lost 5 bases and J lost 3, with 13 bases in between.

The chain joins TRBV2 to TRBJ2-3; no definite D call. The ends were cut back, 5 bases at V and 4 bases at J, with 16 bases in the middle. Germline V gene sequence: CDR1 SNHLY, CDR2 FYNNEI. This CDR3 is built from 15 residues. The chain's CDR3 is CASSTLLAVPDTQYF. The DNA for the CDR3 is TGTGCCAGCAGTACTTTACTGGCGGTCCCAGATACGCAGTATTTT.

As concerns this clone: This sample also contains other DNA sequences that code for the same CDR3. V is TRBV9 and J is TRBJ2-2, with 8 bases aligning to TRBD2. V lost 3 bases and J lost 4; bases outside the gene matches: 5. CDR3 length: 15 amino acids. From germline, CDR1 is SGDLS and CDR2 YYNGEE. CDR3 loop: CASSASGGGTGELFF. The CDR3 DNA reads TGTGCCAGCAGCGCCTCGGGGGGGGGCACCGGGGAGCTGTTTTTT.

About this clone: One base away lies a much larger clone, so this may be a sequencing read error. The V gene is TRBV11-1, the J gene TRBJ2-7, with D possibly being TRBD1 (6 bases). CDR3 size: 14 residues. Per the germline V gene, CDR1 is SGHAT and CDR2 is FQDESV (reference sequence). The CDR3 region has the DNA TGTACCAGCAGCTACGCCGGGACACGCTACGAGCAGTACTTC. Translation: CTSSYAGTRYEQYF.

This chain uses TRBV27 with TRBJ2-1; D may be TRBD1 (6 bases). The length of the CDR3 is 13 residues. Per the germline V gene, CDR1 is MNHEY and CDR2 is SMNVEV (reference sequence). V lost 3 bases and J 10 bases, leaving 13 bases between the germline ends. CDR3 bases: TGTGCCAGCAGTTTCGGTGGAGACAGGGAGCAGTTCTTC. Translation: CASSFGGDREQFF.

The CDR3 here is CASSWMNTGELFF. The CDR3 coding sequence is TGTGCCAGCAGCTGGATGAACACCGGGGAGCTGTTTTTT. The chain is built from TRBV14 and TRBJ2-2; the D is unclear. Trimming stripped 5 bases from V and 1 base from J, with 5 bases between. This CDR3 has 13 amino acids. CDR1 is SGHDN and CDR2 is FVKESK in the germline V gene. Full variable domain (missing parts from reference TRBV14 and TRBJ2-2): EAGVTQFPSHSVIEKGQTVTLRCDPISGHDNLYWYRRVMGKEIKFLLHFVKESKQDESGMPNNRFLAERTGGTYSTLKVQPAELEDSGVYFCASSWMNTGELFFGEGSRLTVL.

This clone was counted a single time. The rearrangement links TRBV30 to TRBJ1-6; D remains ambiguous. Trimming took off 3 bases at V and 3 bases at J, with 3 bases between the two ends. The CDR3 loop spans 12 amino acids. Germline loops: CDR1 GTSNPN, CDR2 SVGIG (reference sequence). CDR3: CAWRDYNSPLHF. The CDR3 DNA follows: TGTGCCTGGAGGGACTATAATTCACCCCTCCACTTT.

This chain connects TRBV27 to TRBJ1-5, with unresolved D. Trimming stripped 0 bases from V and 1 base from J, with 10 bases between. Per germline, CDR1 MNHEY and CDR2 SMNVEV (reference sequence). The CDR3 runs to 16 residues. The CDR3 bases are TGTGCCAGCAGTTTATCGAATCTTGGGAGCAATCAGCCCCAGCATTTT. Its translation is CASSLSNLGSNQPQHF.

The J gene is TRBJ1-4, the V gene TRBV28; possible D gene TRBD1, 6 bases. Germline V gives CDR1 MDHEN, CDR2 SYDVKM. The CDR3 totals 19 residues. The V end lost 2 bases, the J end lost 1 base, and 20 bases lay between the germline ends. The CDR3 DNA follows: TGTGCCAGCAGTTTAATCTTGGACAGCCTTAAGGGAACTAATGAAAAACTGTTTTTT. Encoded protein: CASSLILDSLKGTNEKLFF.

This chain uses TRBV27 with TRBJ2-1, with a weak D call TRBD1 (6 bases). Germline-derived CDR1 and CDR2 are MNHEY and SMNVEV (reference sequence). V shed 6 bases and J shed 4 bases, with 7 bases lying between them. The CDR3 contains 12 residues. The CDR3 reads CASRQGYNEQFF. DNA of the CDR3: TGTGCCAGCAGACAGGGTTACAATGAGCAGTTCTTC.

The chain employs TRBV5-6 and TRBJ2-4; a weak D match, TRBD2 (5 bases). Germline values: CDR1 SGHDT, CDR2 YYEEEE. Trimming pared 3 bases from V and 8 bases from J, leaving 21 bases between. The CDR3 contains 16 residues. Here the CDR3 DNA reads TGTGCCAGCAGCTCAGCCGATGACCGGGGTTGGGACATTCAGTACTTC. Amino acid sequence: CASSSADDRGWDIQYF.

CDR3 DNA sequence: TGTGCCAGCAGCCAACCGGGACAGGGGGTACGCGAGCAGTACTTC. It yields the protein CASSQPGQGVREQYF. The gene calls are TRBV7-9 and TRBJ2-7; TRBD1 aligns across 11 bases. The CDR3 length is 15 residues. Germline assignment: CDR1 SEHNR and CDR2 FQNEAQ (reference sequence). With 5 bases clipped from V and 6 bases from J, the junction kept 9 bases outside the gene matches.

The chain is built from TRBV11-3 and TRBJ2-1; 9 bases fit TRBD1. Germline assignment: CDR1 SGHNT and CDR2 YENEEA. V was clipped by 5 bases and J by 4 bases; unmatched bases: 6. The CDR3 consists of 15 residues. CDR3 sequence (DNA): TGTGCCAGCAGCGCCGGGACAGGGACTTACAATGAGCAGTTCTTC. Translated: CASSAGTGTYNEQFF.